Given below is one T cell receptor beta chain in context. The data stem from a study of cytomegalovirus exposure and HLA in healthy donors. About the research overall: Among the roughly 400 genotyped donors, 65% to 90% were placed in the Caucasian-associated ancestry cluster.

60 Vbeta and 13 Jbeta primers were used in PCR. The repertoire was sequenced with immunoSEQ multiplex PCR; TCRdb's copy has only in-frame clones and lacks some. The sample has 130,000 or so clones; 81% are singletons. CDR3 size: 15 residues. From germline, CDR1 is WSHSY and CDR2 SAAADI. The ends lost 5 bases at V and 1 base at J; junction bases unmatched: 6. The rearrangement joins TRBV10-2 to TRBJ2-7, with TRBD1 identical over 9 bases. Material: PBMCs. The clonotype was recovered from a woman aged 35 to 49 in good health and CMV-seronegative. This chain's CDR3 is CASSPADRGSYEQYF. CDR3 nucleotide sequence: TGCGCCAGCAGTCCCGCGGACAGGGGATCCTACGAGCAGTACTTC.